This T cell receptor beta chain was retrieved from a study of long-term antiretroviral therapy in people with HIV (dated by TCRdb to between 2021 and 2023). Regarding the research as a whole: Collection of the earliest samples took place about a decade ahead of the 2015 WHO recommendation for immediate ART, at a time when ART was typically delayed until CD4 counts fell. A retrospective serial study tested whether ART initiation and durable HIV suppression were associated with changes in peripheral blood TRB repertoire composition and diversity. From some 33 adults with confirmed HIV infection, the cohort provided roughly 200 cryopreserved PBMC samples, gathered serially across a mean of roughly 6 years (range 1-12). Of the 30 or so participants with HIV, roughly twelve were female. Test extractions of a monoclonal T-cell line alongside approximately 34 polyclonal samples showed no cross-contamination during QIAcube processing. The investigation overall reported the following: Samples dated from about 2004 to 2017, and the ART regimens used may be less effective than current ones. No data were available on ART adherence, viral resistance or therapy changes, limiting inferences about post-ART repertoire changes. Because pre-ART samples had limited cell numbers, unsorted PBMC were profiled rather than sorted CD4+ and CD8+ T cells. Because PBMC availability was limited, only the TCR beta chain was sequenced, with no alpha chain pairing. Narrower CDR3 length ranges were observed in HIV repertoires than in controls, and an antigen-experienced repertoire with only a slight naive shift after ART was suggested by the network structure. The repertoire was dominated across all time points by expanded TRB clones identified before ART initiation, although this dominance was seen to fluctuate and to decrease in many PLHIV after ART. A significant increase in TRB diversity was found to be associated with ART initiation, although TRB diversity was observed to remain significantly below that of transplant donor controls even after long-term ART.

To be included, a participant needed at least one PBMC sample from before ART initiation plus at least two post-ART samples. Treatment was received in the United States of America by all participants with HIV. Cryopreserved samples of about 0.9-11 million PBMC were thawed and washed before DNA extraction. At the time of the earliest PBMC sample, participants with HIV were aged between roughly 20 and 54 years. Each participant contributed PBMC samples from 1-4 timepoints before ART initiation and 2-8 timepoints after ART initiation, with a median of 7 samples. For every participant, serial HIV viral load, CD4+ T-cell count, ART history and demographic data were obtained. Genomic DNA was extracted from unsorted PBMC with a Qiagen kit on a QIAcube, processed in batches of 12 samples. To note about this clone: Its target antigen remains unknown. The junction and the germline gene differ at one end; a read error may be behind it. Distinct nucleotide sequences in the sample also encode this CDR3.

The immunoSEQ hsTCRB v3.0 assay was used at survey level resolution for TRB variable region sequencing. The targeted TRB sequencing depth was about 40,000-55,000 T-cell genomes per sample. An Illumina MiSeq with a v3 150-cycle kit was used to sequence the pooled TRB libraries. Processing in the source paper ran as follows. Repertoire analysis ran in R within a reproducible Nextflow workflow covering QC, data transformation and analysis. LymphoSeq2, an R package for exploring AIRR-Seq data, was used to implement the custom analyses. Several samples yielding fewer than 5000 total TRB sequences were excluded, leaving 150 to 200 analyzed HIV repertoires. Among the roughly 180 retained HIV repertoires, 55 to 60 were collected before ART initiation and 129 after ART initiation. Repertoires were downsampled to 5000 TRB nucleotide sequences, with summary statistics averaged over 100 downsampling iterations. The analysis kept only TRB sequences whose CDR3 regions were at least seven amino acids long. Diversity was measured with a Shannon entropy-derived clonality score and the Gini coefficient. In the repertoire networks, any two of the top 5000 CDR3 amino acid sequences were connected whenever the two sequences differed by an edit distance of one. For TRB CDR3 amino acid sequences, GLIPH2 was used to predict antigen specificity groups and MHC restriction. CDR3 amino acid sequences were matched against VDJdb and McPAS-TCR to flag known CMV, EBV, HIV or tissue antigen associations. Pre-ART, post-ART and control groups were compared with Wilcoxon signed-rank tests and Holm-Bonferroni correction. TCRdb took this table from immuneACCESS and kept in-frame rearrangements with V and J called. Such tables lack part of the clones; where checked against another copy, unresolved V genes explain under half of the gap, and the rest is unexplained. Clone size and the V and J calls come from that table; the DNA yielded D and trimming. The sample profile shows 15,000 to 20,000 clones; approximately 79% of them were found once. The biggest ten clones account for approximately 10% of the sample.

CDR1 SGHTA and CDR2 FQGNSA are derived from the germline V gene. The CDR3 spans 12 residues, from the cysteine through the phenylalanine. The sequence is cut down to CDR3 DNA, 36 bases in frame from base 1. This specimen was unsorted PBMCs, taken 2.3 years after starting antiretroviral therapy. The sequence derives from a woman in her thirties or forties with HIV. Recombination connected TRBV7-2 to TRBJ2-5; there is no confident call for the D gene. The encoded CDR3 is CASSWAGETQYF. The bases read TGCGCCAGCAGCTGGGCCGGGGAGACCCAGTACTTC.